The following is a T cell receptor (beta chain) sequence with its context. Its antigen is unknown. This sample stems from a study of graft-versus-host responses after intestinal transplantation. About the research overall: Each transplant was multivisceral, liver-intestinal, or isolated intestinal. The recipients all started with anti-thymocyte globulin induction and then took tacrolimus and steroids for 2 to 3 years. Study-wide points: Recipient marrow contained GvH clones, some of which appeared first in ileum or blood. Patients who carried graft-donor T cell macrochimerism also had high graft-versus-host to host-versus-graft clonal ratios in their allografts.

Method: immunoSEQ multiplex PCR; TCRdb's copy keeps in-frame clones and lacks some. The data contain about 100,000 clones, about 89% of them singletons. Between the trimmed V and J ends, which lost 0 bases and 2 bases, there was a span of 12 bases. Germline V gene sequence: CDR1 SGDLS, CDR2 YYNGEE. The CDR3 loop spans 15 amino acids. J is TRBJ2-7 and V is TRBV9; D possibly matches TRBD1 or TRBD2 (5 bases each). The clonotype comes from a human donor who received an intestinal transplant. The sequencing used unstimulated CD8+ T cells sorted from spleen or lymph node cells, collected before intestinal transplant. The CDR3 region is CASSVGGSRPYEQYF. CDR3 nucleotides: TGTGCCAGCAGCGTAGGGGGGAGTCGCCCCTACGAGCAGTACTTC.